Sequencing of this T cell receptor beta chain was carried out in a study of T-cell memory formation after mild COVID-19. Study observations and caveats: Confirmation of SARS-CoV-2 specificity was lacking for second-wave clones peaking day 37.

TCRdb reprocessed the 5' RACE reads via MiXCR and lists one record per CDR3 protein. The data contain under 300,000 distinct CDR3 sequences, about 17% of them seen just once; the ten biggest clones take up around 23%. CDR1 and CDR2 (germline): SQVTM, ANQGSEA. Deletions cut 4 bases from V and 2 bases from J, with 14 bases between. The CDR3 is 14 amino acids. This clonotype was counted between two and nine times. The antigen is unknown. The J gene is TRBJ2-5, the V gene TRBV29-1; maybe TRBD2 (6 bases). The sequencing input was PBMCs or a T cell subset sorted from them (not recorded which). The sequence was collected from a man aged 18 to 30 who had mild COVID-19 (a few samples of this study predate the infection). Cell type and time point are not known. DNA of the CDR3: TGCAGCGTTGTATCTTGGGGGGATCAAGAGACCCAGTACTTC. Amino acid sequence: CSVVSWGDQETQYF.